Each of the 25 T cell receptor beta chains below was sequenced from the same sample in a study of blood T cell repertoires in COVID-19. The table came from immunoSEQ multiplex PCR; TCRdb's copy has only in-frame clones and leaves some out. The repertoire holds over 400,000 clones, roughly nine tenths seen once, with under 9.5% in the top ten. The sequencing input was PBMCs or T cells enriched from blood (not recorded which). These receptors were collected from a woman aged 55-75 years who had recovered from COVID-19.

The chain couples TRBV5-1 to TRBJ2-1, with 8 bases identical to TRBD2. V lost 4 bases and J lost 6; bases outside the gene matches: 15. The CDR3 contains 17 residues. Germline V lookup: CDR1 SGHRS, CDR2 YFSETQ. The CDR3 DNA reads TGCGCCAGCAGCCCTCCCCGAAGAGCGGGGGTGGGCAATGAGCAGTTCTTC. Translated: CASSPPRRAGVGNEQFF.

V gene TRBV6-6 combines with J gene TRBJ1-6; 10 positions agree with TRBD1. This CDR3 contains 16 residues. The J segment lost 5 bases and the V segment lost 7 bases, leaving 8 bases of the junction unmatched. Germline V gene sequence: CDR1 MNHNY, CDR2 SVGAGI (reference sequence). DNA for the CDR3: TGTGCCAGCAAAACCGGGACAGGGGCGAATAATTCACCCCTCCACTTT. Translating gives CASKTGTGANNSPLHF.

The J gene is TRBJ1-4, the V gene TRBV7-9, with D perhaps matching TRBD1 (5 bases). Germline CDR1 SEHNR, CDR2 FQNEAQ (reference sequence). With 3 bases removed from V and 6 bases from J, the gap between germline ends came to 8 bases. The CDR3 covers 13 residues. The CDR3 spells CASSFIRDEKLFF. DNA of the CDR3: TGTGCCAGCAGCTTCATCAGGGATGAAAAACTGTTTTTT.

The V and J genes are TRBV15 and TRBJ2-5, with TRBD2 matching over 11 bases. CDR3 length: 19 residues. Looked up from germline, CDR1 is LNHNV and CDR2 is YYDKDF (reference sequence). V shed 1 base, J shed 3 bases, and the junction held 13 bases outside the gene matches. For the CDR3, the DNA is TGTGCCACCAGCAGAGGATCTCCACGGCTAGCGGGGGGTAAAGAGACCCAGTACTTC. It yields the protein CATSRGSPRLAGGKETQYF.

The CDR3 bases are TGTGCCATCAGTGACCTTGGAAACACCATATATTTT. Translating it yields CAISDLGNTIYF. The rearrangement uses TRBV10-3 and TRBJ1-3; D is uncertain. This CDR3 has 12 residues. Germline CDR1 and CDR2: ENHRY and SYGVKD. Trimming took off 3 bases at V and 3 bases at J, with 3 bases between the two ends.

The V gene is TRBV4-1, the J gene TRBJ2-7; D ambiguous. Trimming removed 0 bases from V and 2 bases from J, with 8 bases in between. CDR1 is MGHRA and CDR2 is YSYEKL in the germline V gene. This CDR3 comprises 14 residues. CDR3 in DNA: TGCGCCAGCAGCCAAGATCCGGGTCCCTACGAGCAGTACTTC. Translation gives CASSQDPGPYEQYF.

The rearrangement links TRBV10-2 to TRBJ1-5, with D uncertain. With 10 bases removed from V and 0 bases from J, the gap between germline ends came to 16 bases. The CDR3 is made up of 15 amino acids. CDR1 and CDR2 (germline): WSHSY, SAAADI. The CDR3 spells CATTYTRDSNQPQHF. In DNA form, the CDR3 reads TGCGCCACAACCTACACTCGGGATAGCAATCAGCCCCAGCATTTT.

This sequence joins TRBV28 and TRBJ2-2, with a weak D call TRBD1 (6 bases). Deletions cut 5 bases from V and 0 bases from J, with 13 bases between. The CDR3 covers 16 residues. Germline lookup yields CDR1 MDHEN and CDR2 SYDVKM. CDR3 sequence reads: CASSITGTTNTGELFF. In DNA form, the CDR3 reads TGTGCCAGCAGTATAACCGGGACAACGAACACCGGGGAGCTGTTTTTT. Together with reference TRBV28 and TRBJ2-2, the CDR3 gives the full variable domain: DVKVTQSSRYLVKRTGEKVFLECVQDMDHENMFWYRQDPGLGLRLIYFSYDVKMKEKGDIPEGYSVSREKKERFSLILESASTNQTSMYLCASSITGTTNTGELFFGEGSRLTVL.

CDR3 residues: CASSLAQVVGYTF. The CDR3 coding sequence is TGTGCCAGCAGCTTAGCCCAAGTAGTCGGCTACACCTTC. This chain connects TRBV7-9 to TRBJ1-2; no firm D call. The CDR3 contains 13 residues. Germline V gene sequence: CDR1 SEHNR, CDR2 FQNEAQ (reference sequence). Trimming pared 0 bases from V and 8 bases from J, leaving 10 bases between.

V and J are TRBV7-9 and TRBJ2-3, with D uncertain. Germline loops: CDR1 SEHNR, CDR2 FQNEAQ (reference sequence). With 8 bases removed from V and 0 bases from J, the gap between germline ends came to 12 bases. This CDR3 has 14 amino acids. The CDR3 nucleotides are TGTGCCAGCCGGCGGCGGCCTAGCACAGATACGCAGTATTTT. This codes for CASRRRPSTDTQYF.

V gene TRBV15 combines with J gene TRBJ1-6; possible D gene TRBD1, 6 bases. The CDR3 sequence is 15 residues long. Germline lookup yields CDR1 LNHNV and CDR2 YYDKDF (reference sequence). Trimming left V 3 bases short and J 7 bases short, with 13 bases between. The CDR3 loop reads CATSSPRGGNSPLHF. In DNA form, the CDR3 reads TGTGCCACCAGCAGTCCGAGGGGGGGAAATTCACCCCTCCACTTT.

This chain uses TRBV19 with TRBJ2-4; TRBD1 agrees at 11 bases. Per germline, CDR1 LNHDA and CDR2 SQIVND (reference sequence). This CDR3 has 17 residues. The trim removed 3 bases at V and 2 bases at J, leaving 6 bases unmatched. In DNA form, the CDR3 reads TGTGCCAGTAGTATCTATGGGACAGGGGGGTCCAAAAACATTCAGTACTTC. This gives the protein CASSIYGTGGSKNIQYF.

V is TRBV21-1 and J is TRBJ2-7; the table's D call TRBD2 went unverified against the DNA. TRBV21-1 is deemed a pseudogene. This CDR3 spans 15 amino acids. The CDR3 is CASSIRLGGVVEQYV. The CDR3 DNA sequence: TGTGCCAGCAGCATCAGATTGGGGGGAGTGGTCGAGCAGTACGTC.

The V gene is TRBV12-5, the J gene TRBJ2-1; D is undetermined. Germline loops: CDR1 LGHNT, CDR2 FRNRAP. This CDR3 region has 14 residues. V lost 0 bases to trimming and J lost 3 bases, with 6 bases between them. CDR3 sequence: CASGLVDSYNEQFF. The CDR3 DNA follows: TGTGCTAGTGGTTTGGTCGATAGCTACAATGAGCAGTTCTTC.

This chain joins TRBV18 and TRBJ2-3; D perhaps matches TRBD2 (5 bases). Trimming cost V 2 bases and J 0 bases, with 15 bases left between them. This CDR3 is 17 amino acids long. From germline, CDR1 is KGHSH and CDR2 LQKENI. This CDR3 is CASSPFPGLSSTDTQYF. The DNA for the CDR3 is TGTGCCAGCTCACCATTCCCGGGGTTATCTAGCACAGATACGCAGTATTTT.

This clone appeared a single time. The rearrangement uses TRBV5-4 and TRBJ1-1; 7 nucleotides agree with TRBD1. Looked up from germline, CDR1 is SGHNT and CDR2 is YYREEE (reference sequence). CDR3 length: 16 residues. The V segment lost 4 bases and the J segment 3 bases; nucleotides outside the gene matches: 12. CDR3 residues: CASSPRTGILDTEAFF. The DNA for the CDR3 is TGTGCCAGCAGCCCCCGGACAGGAATCCTGGACACTGAAGCTTTCTTT.

The chain combines TRBV19 with TRBJ1-5, with D possibly matching TRBD1 (5 bases). From germline, CDR1 is LNHDA and CDR2 SQIVND (reference sequence). V was clipped by 7 bases and J by 0 bases, with 16 bases between them. CDR3 length: 16 amino acids. CDR3 sequence reads: CASTPWAGNSNQPQHF. CDR3 in DNA: TGTGCCAGTACTCCCTGGGCAGGGAATAGCAATCAGCCCCAGCATTTT.

The rearrangement uses TRBV5-1 and TRBJ1-2, with TRBD1 identical over 8 bases. The CDR3 is 16 amino acids. Germline trimming cut 3 bases from V and 4 bases from J; bases unmatched to any gene: 11. Germline V gene lookup returns CDR1 SGHRS and CDR2 YFSETQ. CDR3 in amino acids: CASSSAPSGGGYGYTF. The CDR3 DNA reads as TGCGCCAGCAGCTCTGCACCGTCAGGGGGCGGCTATGGCTACACCTTC.

V and J are TRBV9 and TRBJ1-3, with D possibly being TRBD1 (5 bases). V lost 6 bases to trimming and J lost 1 base, with 17 bases between them. Germline V gene data show CDR1 as SGDLS and CDR2 as YYNGEE. The CDR3 has 16 residues. The CDR3 spells CASTGRAGTSGNTIYF. CDR3 in DNA: TGTGCCAGCACGGGTCGGGCAGGGACTTCTGGAAACACCATATATTTT.

J is TRBJ2-6 and V is TRBV15, with D perhaps matching TRBD1 (5 bases). The CDR3 loop spans 19 amino acids. Germline V gene sequence: CDR1 LNHNV, CDR2 YYDKDF (reference sequence). V gave up 1 base and J gave up 0 bases, with 16 bases separating them. The CDR3 DNA sequence: TGTGCCACCAGCAGAGCCAGGGATGTAGGGGACTCTGGGGCCAACGTCCTGACTTTC. Translation gives CATSRARDVGDSGANVLTF.

This chain links TRBV11-2 with TRBJ1-4, with D hard to call. The CDR3 totals 15 residues. The germline V and J ends were trimmed by 3 bases and 8 bases, with 16 bases remaining between them. Looked up from germline, CDR1 is SGHAT and CDR2 is FQNNGV. CDR3 DNA: TGTGCCAGCAGCTTTTTGGGAGGTTATGGAGAAAAACTGTTTTTT. Protein product: CASSFLGGYGEKLFF.

The chain carries TRBV5-1 and TRBJ2-5; 9 nucleotides agree with TRBD1. The CDR3 covers 15 residues. The ends lost 0 bases at V and 4 bases at J; junction bases unmatched: 4. The V gene's germline CDR1 is SGHRS and CDR2 YFSETQ. The CDR3 DNA reads TGCGCCAGCAGCTTGGAGGGACAGGGAGGAGAGACCCAGTACTTC. Translated: CASSLEGQGGETQYF.

This chain links TRBV6-5 with TRBJ2-7, with 7 positions matching TRBD1. The CDR3 contains 15 residues. The ends lost 6 bases at V and 6 bases at J; junction bases unmatched: 14. Germline CDR1 is MNHEY and CDR2 is SVGAGI. In DNA, the CDR3 is TGTGCCAGCAGCCCAAGACAGGGAATGACGGCCGAGCAGTACGTC. Encoded protein: CASSPRQGMTAEQYV.

The chain carries TRBV12-5 and TRBJ2-6, with D perhaps TRBD1 (5 bases). Deletions cut 1 base from V and 5 bases from J, with 12 bases between. This CDR3 comprises 16 residues. Germline V gene sequence: CDR1 LGHNT, CDR2 FRNRAP. CDR3 protein: CASGLGQSGWANVLTF. The CDR3 DNA reads TGTGCTAGTGGTTTGGGACAGTCAGGCTGGGCCAACGTCCTGACTTTC. The complete variable domain, with remaining parts taken from reference TRBV12-5 and TRBJ2-6, reads DARVTQTPRHKVTEMGQEVTMRCQPILGHNTVFWYRQTMMQGLELLAYFRNRAPLDDSGMPKDRFSAEMPDATLATLKIQPSEPRDSAVYFCASGLGQSGWANVLTFGAGSRLTVL.

This chain uses TRBV7-2 with TRBJ2-7, with 7 bases fitting TRBD1. From germline, CDR1 is SGHTA and CDR2 FQGNSA. This CDR3 region has 15 residues. Trimming took 5 bases from V and 11 from J; bases not matched to a gene: 18. This CDR3 reads CASSPNRDSRSVEYV. The CDR3 DNA is TGTGCCAGCAGCCCCAATCGGGACAGCCGATCGGTGGAGTACGTC.